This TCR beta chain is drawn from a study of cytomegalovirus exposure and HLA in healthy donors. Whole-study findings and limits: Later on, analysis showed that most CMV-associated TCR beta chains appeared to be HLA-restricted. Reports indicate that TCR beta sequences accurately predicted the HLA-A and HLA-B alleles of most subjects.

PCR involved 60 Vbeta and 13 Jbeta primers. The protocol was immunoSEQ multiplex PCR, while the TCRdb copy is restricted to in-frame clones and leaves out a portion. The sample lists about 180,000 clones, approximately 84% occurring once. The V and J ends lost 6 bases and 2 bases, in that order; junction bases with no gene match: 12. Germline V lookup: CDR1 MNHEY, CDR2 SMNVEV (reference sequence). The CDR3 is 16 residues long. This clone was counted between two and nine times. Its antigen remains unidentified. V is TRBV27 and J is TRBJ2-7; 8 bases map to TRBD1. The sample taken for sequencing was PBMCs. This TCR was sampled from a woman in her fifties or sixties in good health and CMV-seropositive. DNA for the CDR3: TGTGCCAGCAGCCTCCTACTCGGGACAGGTCCCTACGAGCAGTACTTC. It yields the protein CASSLLLGTGPYEQYF.